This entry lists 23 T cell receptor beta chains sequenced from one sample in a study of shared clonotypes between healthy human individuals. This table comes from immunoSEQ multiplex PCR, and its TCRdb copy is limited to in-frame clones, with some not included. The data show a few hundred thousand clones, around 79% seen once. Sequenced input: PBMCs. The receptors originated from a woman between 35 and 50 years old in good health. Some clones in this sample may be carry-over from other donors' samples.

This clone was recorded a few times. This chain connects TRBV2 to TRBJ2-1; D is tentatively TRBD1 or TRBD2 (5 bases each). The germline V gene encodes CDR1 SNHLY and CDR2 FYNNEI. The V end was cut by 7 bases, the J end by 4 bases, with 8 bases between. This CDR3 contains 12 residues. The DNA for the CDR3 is TGTGCCAGCAAGGGACCATACAATGAGCAGTTCTTC. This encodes CASKGPYNEQFF.

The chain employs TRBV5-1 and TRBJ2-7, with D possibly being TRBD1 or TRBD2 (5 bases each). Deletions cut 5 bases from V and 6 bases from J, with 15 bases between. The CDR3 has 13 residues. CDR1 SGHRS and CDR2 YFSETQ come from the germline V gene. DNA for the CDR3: TGCGCCAGCAGGAGGGGAGAGGCGGGCGAGCAGTACTTC. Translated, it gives CASRRGEAGEQYF.

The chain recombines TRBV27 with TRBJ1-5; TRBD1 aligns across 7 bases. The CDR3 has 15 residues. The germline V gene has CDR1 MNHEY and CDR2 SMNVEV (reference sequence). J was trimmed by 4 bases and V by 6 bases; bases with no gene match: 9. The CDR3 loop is CASRSRTGYNQPQHF. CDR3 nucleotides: TGTGCCAGCAGATCAAGGACAGGTTATAATCAGCCCCAGCATTTT.

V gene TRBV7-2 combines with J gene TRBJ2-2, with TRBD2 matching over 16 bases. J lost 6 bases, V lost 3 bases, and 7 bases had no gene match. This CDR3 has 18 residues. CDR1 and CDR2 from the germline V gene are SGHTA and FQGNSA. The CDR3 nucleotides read TGTGCCAGCAGCTTGACCGGGACTAGCGGGAGGGCCCCCGGGGAGCTGTTTTTT. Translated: CASSLTGTSGRAPGELFF.

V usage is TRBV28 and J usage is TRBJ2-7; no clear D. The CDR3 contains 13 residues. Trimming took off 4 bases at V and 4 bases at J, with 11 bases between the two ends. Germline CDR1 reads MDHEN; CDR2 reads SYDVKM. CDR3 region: CASSYLGSYEQYF. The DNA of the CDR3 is TGTGCCAGCAGTTATCTGGGTAGTTACGAGCAGTACTTC. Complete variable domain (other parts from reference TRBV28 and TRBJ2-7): DVKVTQSSRYLVKRTGEKVFLECVQDMDHENMFWYRQDPGLGLRLIYFSYDVKMKEKGDIPEGYSVSREKKERFSLILESASTNQTSMYLCASSYLGSYEQYFGPGTRLTVT.

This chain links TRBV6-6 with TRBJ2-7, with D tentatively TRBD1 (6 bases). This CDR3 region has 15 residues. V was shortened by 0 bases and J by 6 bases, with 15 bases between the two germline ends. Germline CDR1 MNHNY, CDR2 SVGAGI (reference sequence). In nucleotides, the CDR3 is TGTGCCAGCAGTTACTCGCCGGGACAAGCTCGCGAGCAGTACTTC. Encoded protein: CASSYSPGQAREQYF.

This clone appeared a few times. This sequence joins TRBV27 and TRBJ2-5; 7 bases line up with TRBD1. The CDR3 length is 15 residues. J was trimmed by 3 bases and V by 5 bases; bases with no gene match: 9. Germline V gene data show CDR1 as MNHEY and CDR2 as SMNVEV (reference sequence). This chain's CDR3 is CASSARQGREETQYF. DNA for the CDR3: TGTGCCAGCAGTGCCCGACAGGGCCGGGAAGAGACCCAGTACTTC.

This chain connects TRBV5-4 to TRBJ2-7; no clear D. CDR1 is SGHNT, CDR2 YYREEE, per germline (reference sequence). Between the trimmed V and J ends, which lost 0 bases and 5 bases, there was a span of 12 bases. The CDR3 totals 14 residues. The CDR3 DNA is TGTGCCAGCAGCTTGGATAACTACTCAAACGAGCAGTACTTC. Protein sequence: CASSLDNYSNEQYF.

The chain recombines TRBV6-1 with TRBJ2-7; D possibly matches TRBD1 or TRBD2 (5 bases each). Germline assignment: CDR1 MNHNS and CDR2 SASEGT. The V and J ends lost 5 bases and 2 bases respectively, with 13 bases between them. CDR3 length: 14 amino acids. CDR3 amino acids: CASSRDGSTYEQYF. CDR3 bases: TGTGCCAGCAGTCGGGACGGCAGTACCTACGAGCAGTACTTC.

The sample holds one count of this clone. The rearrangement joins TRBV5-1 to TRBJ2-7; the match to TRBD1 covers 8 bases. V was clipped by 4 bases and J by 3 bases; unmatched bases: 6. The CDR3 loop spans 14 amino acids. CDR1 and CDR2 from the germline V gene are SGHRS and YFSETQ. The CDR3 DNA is TGCGCCAGCAGCATCGGACAGGGCTACTACGAGCAGTACTTC. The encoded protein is CASSIGQGYYEQYF.

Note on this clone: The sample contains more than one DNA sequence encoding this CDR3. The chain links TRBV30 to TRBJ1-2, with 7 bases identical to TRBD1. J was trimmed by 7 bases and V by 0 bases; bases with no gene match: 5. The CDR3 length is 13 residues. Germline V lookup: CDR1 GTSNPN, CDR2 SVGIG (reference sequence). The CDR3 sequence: CAWSVQYRGGYTF. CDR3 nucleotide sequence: TGTGCCTGGAGTGTACAGTACAGGGGTGGCTACACCTTC.

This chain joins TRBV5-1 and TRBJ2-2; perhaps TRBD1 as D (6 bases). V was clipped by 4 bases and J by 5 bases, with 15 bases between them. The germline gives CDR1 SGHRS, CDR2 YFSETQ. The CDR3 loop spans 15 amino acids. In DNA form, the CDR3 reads TGCGCCAGCAGCAGTCAGGGGCCGGAAACCGGGGAGCTGTTTTTT. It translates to CASSSQGPETGELFF.

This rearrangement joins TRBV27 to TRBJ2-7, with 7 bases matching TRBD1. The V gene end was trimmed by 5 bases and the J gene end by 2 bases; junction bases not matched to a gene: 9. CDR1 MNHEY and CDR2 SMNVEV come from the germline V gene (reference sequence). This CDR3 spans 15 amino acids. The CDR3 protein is CASSLRQGSPYEQYF. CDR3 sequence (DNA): TGTGCCAGCAGTCTCCGACAGGGATCCCCCTACGAGCAGTACTTC.

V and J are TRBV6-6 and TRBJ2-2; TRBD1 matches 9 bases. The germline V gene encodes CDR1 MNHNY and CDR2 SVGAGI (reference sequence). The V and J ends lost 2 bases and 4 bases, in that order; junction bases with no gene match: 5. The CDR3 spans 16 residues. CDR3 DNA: TGTGCCAGCAGTTACGGGACAGGGAAGGGCACCGGGGAGCTGTTTTTT. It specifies CASSYGTGKGTGELFF.

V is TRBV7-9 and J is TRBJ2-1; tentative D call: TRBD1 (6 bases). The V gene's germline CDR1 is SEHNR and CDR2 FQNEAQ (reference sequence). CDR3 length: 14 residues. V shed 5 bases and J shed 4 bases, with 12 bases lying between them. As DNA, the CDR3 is TGTGCCAGCAGCCACGAAGGGGGTTACAATGAGCAGTTCTTC. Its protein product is CASSHEGGYNEQFF.

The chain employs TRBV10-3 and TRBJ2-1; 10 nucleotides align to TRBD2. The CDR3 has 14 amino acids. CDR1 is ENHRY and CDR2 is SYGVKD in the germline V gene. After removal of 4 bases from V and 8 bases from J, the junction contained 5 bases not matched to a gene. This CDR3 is CAISASGREDEQFF. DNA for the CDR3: TGTGCCATCAGTGCTAGCGGGAGAGAAGATGAGCAGTTCTTC.

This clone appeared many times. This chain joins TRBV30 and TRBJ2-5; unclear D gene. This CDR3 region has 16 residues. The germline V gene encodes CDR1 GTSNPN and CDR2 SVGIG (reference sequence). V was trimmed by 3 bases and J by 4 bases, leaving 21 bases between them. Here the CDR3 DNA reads TGTGCCTGGAGCCTCGCCCGGGTTAAGTTAGGAGAGACCCAGTACTTC. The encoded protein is CAWSLARVKLGETQYF.

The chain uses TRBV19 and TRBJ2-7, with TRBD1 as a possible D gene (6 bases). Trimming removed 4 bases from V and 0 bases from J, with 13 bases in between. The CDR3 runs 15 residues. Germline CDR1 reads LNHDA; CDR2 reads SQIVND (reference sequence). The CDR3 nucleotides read TGTGCCAGTAGTACCCGTACAGGGTACTCCTACGAGCAGTACTTC. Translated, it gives CASSTRTGYSYEQYF. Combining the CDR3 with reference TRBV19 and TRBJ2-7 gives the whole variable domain DGGITQSPKYLFRKEGQNVTLSCEQNLNHDAMYWYRQDPGQGLRLIYYSQIVNDFQKGDIAEGYSVSREKKESFPLTVTSAQKNPTAFYLCASSTRTGYSYEQYFGPGTRLTVT.

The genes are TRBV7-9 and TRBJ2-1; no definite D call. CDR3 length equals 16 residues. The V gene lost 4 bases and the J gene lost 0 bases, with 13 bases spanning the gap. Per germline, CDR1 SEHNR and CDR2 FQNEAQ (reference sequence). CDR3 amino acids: CASSSIGSRSYNEQFF. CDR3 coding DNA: TGTGCCAGCAGCTCCATCGGATCCCGCTCCTACAATGAGCAGTTCTTC.

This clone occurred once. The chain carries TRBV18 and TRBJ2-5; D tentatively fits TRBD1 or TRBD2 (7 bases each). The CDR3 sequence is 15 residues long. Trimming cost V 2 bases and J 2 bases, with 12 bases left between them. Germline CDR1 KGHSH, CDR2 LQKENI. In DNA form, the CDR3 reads TGTGCCAGCTCACCATACCAGGGGGGGCAAGAGACCCAGTACTTC. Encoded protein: CASSPYQGGQETQYF.

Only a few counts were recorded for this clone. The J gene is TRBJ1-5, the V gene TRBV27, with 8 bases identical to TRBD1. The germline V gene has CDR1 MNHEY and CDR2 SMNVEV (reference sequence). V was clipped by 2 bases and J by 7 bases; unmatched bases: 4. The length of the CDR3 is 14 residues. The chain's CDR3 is CASSLGTGKQPQHF. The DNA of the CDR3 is TGTGCCAGCAGTTTAGGGACAGGTAAACAGCCCCAGCATTTT.

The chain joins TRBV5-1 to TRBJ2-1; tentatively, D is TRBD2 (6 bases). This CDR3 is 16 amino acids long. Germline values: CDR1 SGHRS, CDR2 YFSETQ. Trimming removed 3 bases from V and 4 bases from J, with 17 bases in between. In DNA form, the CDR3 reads TGCGCCAGCAGCTCCTCATCTAGCGCAAGTTACAATGAGCAGTTCTTC. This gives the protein CASSSSSSASYNEQFF.

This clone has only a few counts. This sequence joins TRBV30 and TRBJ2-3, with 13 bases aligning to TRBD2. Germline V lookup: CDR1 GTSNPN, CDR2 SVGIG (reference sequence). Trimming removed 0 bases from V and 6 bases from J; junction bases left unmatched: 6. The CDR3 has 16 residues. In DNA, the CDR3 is TGTGCCTGGAGTGTACTAGCGGGAGGGACGGGGGATACGCAGTATTTT. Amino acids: CAWSVLAGGTGDTQYF.